This T cell receptor beta chain was identified in a study of T cell repertoires in cytomegalovirus infection (dated by TCRdb to between 2019 and 2020). Regarding the complete study: Donor HLA type was relevant to the analysis, as public TCR beta signatures indicated carriage of CMV infection together with the matching HLA type. What the authors observed across the whole study: In both this cohort and an independent roughly 330-donor cohort, the cumulative frequency of public TCR beta family members distinguished carriers of CMV infection plus the relevant HLA type. The ex vivo response was dominated by HLA-C-restricted CMV-specific TCR beta clonotypes, which also provided the single most frequent clonotype in two of eight donors.

This clonotype has just a few counts. The antigen it recognizes is unknown. There are no base qualities to consult, and no much larger clone falls within one base. TCRdb names Illumina HiSeq 1500 as the instrument used. TCRdb reanalyzed the raw reads on its own, using fastp at Q25 for trimming and MiXCR for clone calling, and kept in-frame beta chains. Each record represents a unique CDR3 protein, reported with the most common genes and DNA among its rows. A total of tens of thousands of distinct CDR3 sequences appear in this sample, 20% to 25% of them only once. About 18% of the sample rests with the top ten. The germline V gene sets CDR1 to MDHEN and CDR2 to SYDVKM. From cysteine to phenylalanine, the CDR3 is 15 amino acids long. The read is trimmed to its CDR3 DNA, 45 bases read in frame from base 1. Relative to germline, V is 5 bases shorter and J is 0 bases shorter, with 10 bases between their ends.

The chain is made from TRBV28 and TRBJ1-4, with the D segment identity uncertain. Sequenced material: PBMCs, sequenced either directly or after in vitro stimulation (not recorded which). This TCR was sampled from a human donor in good health (CMV status not recorded). Some clones in this sample may be carry-over from other donors' samples. In nucleotide form, the sequence is TGTGCCAGCAGTCGGGTAGGGTCAACTAATGAAAAACTGTTTTTT. This translates into CASSRVGSTNEKLFF.